A single sample is the source of the 27 T cell receptor beta chains below, sequenced in a study of blood T cells in healthy people across ages. A sample-barcoded 5' primer and a J-beta primer mix were used in a second PCR of about 7 to 12 cycles. TCRdb redid the calling of the 5' RACE reads with MiXCR, one entry per CDR3 protein. Among approximately 900,000 distinct CDR3 sequences listed, roughly 52% were seen once. Sequenced sample: blood. Every receptor here comes from a man aged 25-40 years in good health.

This clonotype was picked up a small number of times. The chain uses TRBV7-9 and TRBJ2-7; D remains ambiguous. The CDR3 sequence is 15 residues long. The ends were cut back, 2 bases at V and 4 bases at J, with 15 bases in the middle. Germline V CDR1 and CDR2: SEHNR, FQNEAQ (reference sequence). The CDR3 spells CASSLMDLPPYEQYF. The CDR3 region has the DNA TGTGCCAGCAGCTTAATGGACCTCCCCCCATACGAGCAGTACTTC. Full variable domain (missing parts from reference TRBV7-9 and TRBJ2-7): DTGVSQNPRHKITKRGQNVTFRCDPISEHNRLYWYRQTLGQGPEFLTYFQNEAQLEKSRLLSDRFSAERPKGSFSTLEIQRTEQGDSAMYLCASSLMDLPPYEQYFGPGTRLTVT.

This chain joins TRBV20-1 and TRBJ2-1; D remains unclear. Trimming removed 2 bases from V and 2 bases from J, with 16 bases in between. The CDR3 has 16 amino acids. The germline V gene has CDR1 DFQATT and CDR2 SNEGSKA (reference sequence). For the CDR3, the DNA is TGCAGTGCTAGACCGATTAGGGTTCAACCCTACAATGAGCAGTTCTTC. Translating gives CSARPIRVQPYNEQFF.

The chain couples TRBV5-5 to TRBJ1-2; TRBD1 matches at 7 bases. The CDR3 loop spans 15 amino acids. V was pared by 2 bases and J by 8 bases, with 12 bases of the junction left unmatched. CDR1 and CDR2 from the germline V gene are SGHKS and YYEKEE (reference sequence). The CDR3 nucleotides are TGTGCCAGCAGCTTACTACAGGGGTCTAATGGGGGCTACACCTTC. This encodes CASSLLQGSNGGYTF.

This clonotype was detected a few times. The chain joins TRBV13 to TRBJ1-6; maybe TRBD1 (5 bases). CDR3 length: 16 residues. The V end lost 5 bases, the J end lost 7 bases, and 18 bases lay between the germline ends. From germline, CDR1 is PRHDT and CDR2 FYEKMQ (reference sequence). In DNA, the CDR3 is TGTGCCAGCAGCCCTGGACCGGGACGGTCAAATTCACCCCTCCACTTT. Amino acids: CASSPGPGRSNSPLHF.

The chain carries TRBV28 and TRBJ2-3, with D hard to call. The ends were cut back, 5 bases at V and 5 bases at J, with 14 bases in the middle. The CDR3 contains 14 residues. Germline lookup yields CDR1 MDHEN and CDR2 SYDVKM. CDR3 residues: CASSPRPNRDTQYF. The CDR3 DNA sequence: TGTGCCAGCAGTCCCCGCCCCAATCGAGATACGCAGTATTTT.

This clonotype was detected once. The rearrangement joins TRBV6-2 or TRBV6-3 to TRBJ2-1, with no clear D. The germline V gene encodes CDR1 MNHEY and CDR2 SVGEGT. Trimming took off 4 bases at V and 4 bases at J, with 14 bases between the two ends. This CDR3 contains 15 residues. The CDR3 reads CASSLRSTEYNEQFF. The CDR3 DNA is TGTGCCAGCAGTTTAAGATCTACGGAGTACAATGAGCAGTTCTTC.

The rearrangement uses TRBV4-3 and TRBJ1-1; no clear D gene. V lost 0 bases and J 3 bases, leaving 8 bases between the germline ends. The V gene's germline CDR1 is LGHNA and CDR2 YSLEER. The CDR3 is 14 residues long. The CDR3 region has the DNA TGCGCCAGCAGCCAAGAAGTTTCGTACACTGAAGCTTTCTTT. Amino acids: CASSQEVSYTEAFF.

This rearrangement joins TRBV7-3 to TRBJ2-1; 8 nucleotides agree with TRBD2. The CDR3 is 14 residues long. With 3 bases clipped from V and 9 bases from J, the junction kept 7 bases outside the gene matches. Germline CDR1 reads SGHTA; CDR2 reads FQGTGA. The CDR3 spells CASSLDGGASEQFF. The CDR3 DNA reads TGTGCCAGCAGCTTGGACGGGGGGGCCAGTGAGCAGTTCTTC. The full variable domain, completed using reference TRBV7-3 and TRBJ2-1, is GAGVSQTPSNKVTEKGKYVELRCDPISGHTALYWYRQSLGQGPEFLIYFQGTGAADDSGLPNDRFFAVRPEGSVSTLKIQRTERGDSAVYLCASSLDGGASEQFFGPGTRLTVL.

This clonotype was seen a handful of times. V usage is TRBV9 and J usage is TRBJ2-1; TRBD2 matches at 7 bases. There are 14 residues in the CDR3. The germline V gene has CDR1 SGDLS and CDR2 YYNGEE. Trimming at V came to 4 bases and at J to 5 bases, leaving 6 bases not matched to a gene. Written as DNA, the CDR3 is TGTGCCAGCAGCCGACCGGGGGGTCACAATGAGCAGTTCTTC. It is translated as CASSRPGGHNEQFF.

The chain carries TRBV12-3 or TRBV12-4 and TRBJ2-5; perhaps TRBD2 as D (6 bases). The V and J ends lost 6 bases and 5 bases respectively, with 22 bases between them. The CDR3 is 16 amino acids. CDR3 in DNA: TGTGCCAGCAGACCAAATCGCGGGGTCCGAGGGGAGACCCAGTACTTC. This encodes CASRPNRGVRGETQYF.

Only a few counts were recorded for this clonotype. This chain links TRBV3-1 with TRBJ2-5, with D uncertain. Germline V CDR1 and CDR2: LGHDT, YNNKEL (reference sequence). The CDR3 is 13 residues long. V was trimmed by 0 bases and J by 5 bases, leaving 7 bases between them. CDR3: CASSQDISETQYF. The CDR3 DNA is TGTGCCAGCAGCCAAGATATTAGCGAGACCCAGTACTTC.

Written as DNA, the CDR3 is TGTGCCAGCAACCCGGGACAAGCGAACACTGAAGCTTTCTTT. It translates to CASNPGQANTEAFF. This chain connects TRBV7-2 to TRBJ1-1, with TRBD1 as a possible D gene (6 bases). The CDR3 loop spans 14 amino acids. The V gene's germline CDR1 is SGHTA and CDR2 FQGNSA. With 7 bases removed from V and 1 base from J, the gap between germline ends came to 13 bases.

This clonotype has only a few counts. This chain links TRBV20-1 with TRBJ2-7, with D maybe TRBD1 (7 bases). CDR1 and CDR2 from the germline V gene are DFQATT and SNEGSKA (reference sequence). The CDR3 length is 15 residues. V shed 3 bases and J shed 5 bases, with 20 bases lying between them. The CDR3 DNA follows: TGCAGTGCTAGTAATCGCCCGGGCAGGGGGGACGAGCAGTACTTC. Translated: CSASNRPGRGDEQYF.

This clonotype was seen more than once but under ten times. The rearrangement links TRBV6-1 to TRBJ2-2; 8 bases match TRBD2. The CDR3 is 17 amino acids. Germline assignment: CDR1 MNHNS and CDR2 SASEGT. After removal of 6 bases from V and 6 bases from J, the junction contained 15 bases not matched to a gene. The DNA for the CDR3 is TGTGCCAGCAGCCAGCGGAGACTAGCGCAGAAGGCCGGGGAGCTGTTTTTT. This encodes CASSQRRLAQKAGELFF.

This clonotype showed up just a few times. The chain joins TRBV9 to TRBJ2-6; D is ambiguous. The CDR3 totals 17 residues. The germline V and J ends were trimmed by 3 bases and 0 bases, with 13 bases remaining between them. Germline V gene sequence: CDR1 SGDLS, CDR2 YYNGEE. The CDR3: CASSARRDYSGANVLTF. The CDR3 DNA follows: TGTGCCAGCAGCGCCCGTCGCGATTACTCTGGGGCCAACGTCCTGACTTTC.

V and J are TRBV15 and TRBJ2-5, with D tentatively TRBD1 (6 bases). The CDR3 is 17 residues long. The germline V gene has CDR1 LNHNV and CDR2 YYDKDF (reference sequence). Trimming left V 5 bases short and J 5 bases short, with 24 bases between. CDR3 sequence (DNA): TGTGCCACCAGCGGATACGCTCTGGGACACACTAGGGAGACCCAGTACTTC. It is translated as CATSGYALGHTRETQYF.

The J gene is TRBJ1-6, the V gene TRBV7-9; D unclear. V lost 1 base and J 10 bases, leaving 8 bases between the germline ends. Per germline, CDR1 SEHNR and CDR2 FQNEAQ (reference sequence). The CDR3 has 13 residues. The DNA of the CDR3 is TGTGCCAGCAGCTTAGATGCCGGGTCACCCCTCCACTTT. Encoded protein: CASSLDAGSPLHF. The full variable domain, rest sourced from reference TRBV7-9 and TRBJ1-6, is DTGVSQNPRHKITKRGQNVTFRCDPISEHNRLYWYRQTLGQGPEFLTYFQNEAQLEKSRLLSDRFSAERPKGSFSTLEIQRTEQGDSAMYLCASSLDAGSPLHFGNGTRLTVT.

As for this clonotype: This may be a read error, as it is one base from a much larger clone. The V and J genes are TRBV18 and TRBJ2-1, with 8 bases matching TRBD1. The CDR3 runs 15 residues. Germline V gene lookup returns CDR1 KGHSH and CDR2 LQKENI. The J segment lost 10 bases and the V segment lost 6 bases, leaving 14 bases of the junction unmatched. The CDR3 protein is CASSNGTGAYYEQFF. The CDR3 nucleotides read TGTGCCAGCTCCAACGGGACAGGCGCTTACTACGAGCAGTTCTTC.

This clonotype was counted only a few times. The CDR3 nucleotides read TGTGCCAGCAGTCCTCCCCTAAACAGGCCCCGGTCACCCCTCCACTTT. Protein product: CASSPPLNRPRSPLHF. The chain recombines TRBV25-1 with TRBJ1-6; possible D gene TRBD1, 5 bases. The CDR3 loop spans 16 amino acids. Germline V gives CDR1 MGHDK, CDR2 SYGVNS. V lost 5 bases and J lost 10, with 21 bases in between.

The rearrangement links TRBV7-2 to TRBJ2-1; TRBD1 matches 9 bases. TRBJ2-7 explains the end of the DNA better; the J call may be wrong. This CDR3 is 14 amino acids long. In germline, CDR1 is SGHTA, CDR2 FQGNSA. CDR3 coding DNA: TGTGCCAGCAGCGGGACAGGGTTCTCCTACGAGCAGTACTTC. Its protein is CASSGTGFSYEQYF.

The rearrangement uses TRBV20-1 and TRBJ1-5; D is ambiguous. Germline loops: CDR1 DFQATT, CDR2 SNEGSKA (reference sequence). The CDR3 sequence is 15 residues long. Deletions cut 0 bases from V and 6 bases from J, with 15 bases between. CDR3 DNA: TGCAGTGCTAGAGACGCCAGGTCCATGGGTCAGCCCCAGCATTTT. Translation: CSARDARSMGQPQHF.

This clonotype was counted a few times. The chain joins TRBV5-1 to TRBJ2-3, with a weak D call TRBD1 (6 bases). The germline V gene encodes CDR1 SGHRS and CDR2 YFSETQ. V was clipped by 6 bases and J by 2 bases, with 13 bases between them. The CDR3 runs to 14 residues. DNA of the CDR3: TGCGCCAGCACGTGGGGACAATACACAGATACGCAGTATTTT. It yields the protein CASTWGQYTDTQYF.

The rearrangement uses TRBV10-3 and TRBJ2-1, with TRBD2 matching 13 bases. The CDR3 extends over 16 amino acids. Germline V lookup: CDR1 ENHRY, CDR2 SYGVKD. Trimming took 0 bases from V and 8 from J; bases not matched to a gene: 4. The CDR3 is CAISESGTSGDDEQFF. The CDR3, as DNA: TGTGCCATCAGTGAGTCAGGGACTAGCGGGGACGATGAGCAGTTCTTC.

V usage is TRBV5-1 and J usage is TRBJ2-3; the D is unclear. This CDR3 has 16 residues. The V end was cut by 4 bases, the J end by 0 bases, with 15 bases between. Germline CDR1 reads SGHRS; CDR2 reads YFSETQ. CDR3 amino acids: CASSPQRQRSTDTQYF. The CDR3, as DNA: TGCGCCAGCAGCCCCCAACGGCAGCGCAGCACAGATACGCAGTATTTT.

The chain employs TRBV4-1 and TRBJ2-3; 8 positions agree with TRBD1. This CDR3 is built from 15 residues. Looked up from germline, CDR1 is MGHRA and CDR2 is YSYEKL. Losses at the gene ends were 6 bases for V and 1 base for J; bases not matched to a gene: 6. For the CDR3, the DNA is TGCGCCAGCAGTCCGACAGGGGAAGGCACAGATACGCAGTATTTT. Its translation is CASSPTGEGTDTQYF.

Only a few counts were recorded for this clonotype. The J gene is TRBJ2-1, the V gene TRBV24-1; no definite D call. CDR1 and CDR2 (germline): KGHDR, SFDVKD. V lost 10 bases and J lost 8, with 11 bases in between. The CDR3 sequence is 11 residues long. The CDR3 region is CATSRLDEQFF. CDR3 DNA: TGTGCCACTTCACGTCTGGATGAGCAGTTCTTC.

The V and J genes are TRBV20-1 and TRBJ1-5; a weak D match, TRBD1 (6 bases). V was pared by 2 bases and J by 3 bases, with 11 bases between. Germline CDR1 DFQATT, CDR2 SNEGSKA (reference sequence). The CDR3 totals 14 residues. The CDR3 coding sequence is TGCAGTGCTAGACGGGACACCCCCAATCAGCCCCAGCATTTT. Translating it yields CSARRDTPNQPQHF.